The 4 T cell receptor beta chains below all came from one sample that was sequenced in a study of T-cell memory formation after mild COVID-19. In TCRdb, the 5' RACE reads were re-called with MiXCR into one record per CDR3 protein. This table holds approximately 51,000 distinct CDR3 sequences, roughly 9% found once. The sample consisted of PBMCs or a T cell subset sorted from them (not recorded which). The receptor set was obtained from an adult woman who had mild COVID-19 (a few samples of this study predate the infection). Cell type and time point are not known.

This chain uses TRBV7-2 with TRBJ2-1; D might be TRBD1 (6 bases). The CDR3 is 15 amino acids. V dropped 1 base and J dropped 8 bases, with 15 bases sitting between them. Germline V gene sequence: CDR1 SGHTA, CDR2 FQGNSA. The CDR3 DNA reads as TGTGCCAGCAGCTTAGTTTGGGGGCCGGACGATGAGCAGTTCTTC. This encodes CASSLVWGPDDEQFF.

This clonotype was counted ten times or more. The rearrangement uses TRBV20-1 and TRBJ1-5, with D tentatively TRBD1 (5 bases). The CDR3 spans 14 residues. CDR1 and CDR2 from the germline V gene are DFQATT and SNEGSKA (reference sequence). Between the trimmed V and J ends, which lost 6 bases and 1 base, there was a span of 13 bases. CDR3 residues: CSAVRGPSNQPQHF. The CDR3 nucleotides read TGCAGTGCGGTAAGGGGTCCAAGCAATCAGCCCCAGCATTTT.

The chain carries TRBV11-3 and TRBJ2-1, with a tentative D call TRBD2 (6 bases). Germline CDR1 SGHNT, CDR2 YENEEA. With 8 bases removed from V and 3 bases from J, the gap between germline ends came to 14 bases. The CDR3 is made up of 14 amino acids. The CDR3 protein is CASLAGPNYNEQFF. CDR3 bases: TGTGCCAGCTTGGCGGGACCAAACTACAATGAGCAGTTCTTC.

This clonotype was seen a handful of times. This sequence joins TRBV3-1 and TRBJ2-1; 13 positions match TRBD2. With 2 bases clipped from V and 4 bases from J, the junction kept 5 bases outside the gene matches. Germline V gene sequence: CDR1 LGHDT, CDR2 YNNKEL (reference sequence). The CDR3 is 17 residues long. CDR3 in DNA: TGTGCCAGCAGCCAACAACTAGCGGGAGGGATATACAATGAGCAGTTCTTC. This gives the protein CASSQQLAGGIYNEQFF.